The rows below give T cell receptor beta chains drawn from one sample of a study of cytomegalovirus exposure and HLA in healthy donors. Produced via immunoSEQ multiplex PCR; TCRdb's table is partial and in-frame only. The profile covers approximately 180,000 clones, with about four fifths appearing a single time and approximately 2% taken by the ten largest. Sequencing used PBMCs. The receptors shown here come from a man in his late teens or twenties in good health and CMV-seronegative. Each CDR3 is given with its conserved first and last residue. The D gene is left open where the match is weak. A row's size may be missing; if present it is once, few, many or a size class.

v_call: TRBV7-8; clone_size: few; j_call: TRBJ2-7; d_call: TRBD1; cdr3_nt: TGTGCCAGCAGCCCCCACGAGGGGACAGGGACCTACGAGCAGTACTTC; cdr3_aa: CASSPHEGTGTYEQYF
v_call: TRBV6-5; clone_size: NA; j_call: TRBJ1-5; d_call: NA; cdr3_nt: TGTGCCAGCAGTTACTCGACCGGGTTGCAGCCCCAGCATTTT; cdr3_aa: CASSYSTGLQPQHF
v_call: TRBV29-1; clone_size: once; j_call: TRBJ2-7; d_call: TRBD2; cdr3_nt: TGCAGCGTTGTCGTCGGCGGGAGGACCTTTACCTACGAGCAGTACTTC; cdr3_aa: CSVVVGGRTFTYEQYF
v_call: TRBV7-6; clone_size: once; j_call: TRBJ2-5; d_call: TRBD2; cdr3_nt: TGTGCCAGCAGCTTTAATCTAGCGGGGAATCCGGGGACCCAGTACTTC; cdr3_aa: CASSFNLAGNPGTQYF
v_call: TRBV19; clone_size: NA; j_call: TRBJ1-5; d_call: TRBD1; cdr3_nt: TGTGCCAGTAGAGGTGCCGGGACAGGGGGCCTGAGGGGCAATCAGCCCCAGCATTTT; cdr3_aa: CASRGAGTGGLRGNQPQHF
v_call: TRBV6-1; clone_size: few; j_call: TRBJ1-1; d_call: NA; cdr3_nt: TGTGCCAGCAGTGACAGATATACTGAAGCTTTCTTT; cdr3_aa: CASSDRYTEAFF
v_call: TRBV11-2; clone_size: NA; j_call: TRBJ2-3; d_call: TRBD1; cdr3_nt: TGTGCCAGCAGCTTAGACAGGGGGTGGGATACGCAGTATTTT; cdr3_aa: CASSLDRGWDTQYF
v_call: TRBV5-1; clone_size: few; j_call: TRBJ1-5; d_call: NA; cdr3_nt: TGCGCCAGCAGCTTGGGCCAGAATCAGCCCCAGCATTTT; cdr3_aa: CASSLGQNQPQHF
v_call: TRBV4-3; clone_size: NA; j_call: TRBJ2-7; d_call: TRBD2; cdr3_nt: TGCGCCAGCAGCCAAGATGCTAGCGGGAATGCCTACGAGCAGTACTTC; cdr3_aa: CASSQDASGNAYEQYF
v_call: TRBV5-3; clone_size: NA; j_call: TRBJ2-2; d_call: NA; cdr3_nt: TGTGCCAGAAGCTTGCGGCGCACCAATCTAGGCAAAGTCGGGGAGCTGTTTTTT; cdr3_aa: CARSLRRTNLGKVGELFF
v_call: TRBV6-4; clone_size: NA; j_call: TRBJ2-3; d_call: TRBD2; cdr3_nt: TGTGCCAGCAGTGACACTAGCGGGAGGGCCACAGATACGCAGTATTTT; cdr3_aa: CASSDTSGRATDTQYF
v_call: TRBV7-8; clone_size: few; j_call: TRBJ2-6; d_call: NA; cdr3_nt: TGTGCCAGCAGCTTACCCCGGAGGTTCTCTGGGGCCAACGTCCTGACTTTC; cdr3_aa: CASSLPRRFSGANVLTF
v_call: TRBV27; clone_size: NA; j_call: TRBJ2-2; d_call: TRBD1; cdr3_nt: TGTGCCAGGGACAGGGGCGCGAACACCGGGGAGCTGTTTTTT; cdr3_aa: CARDRGANTGELFF
v_call: TRBV29-1; clone_size: NA; j_call: TRBJ2-6; d_call: NA; cdr3_nt: TGCAGCGTTGGTGCTACTTCTGGGGCCAACGTCCTGACTTTC; cdr3_aa: CSVGATSGANVLTF
v_call: TRBV5-6; clone_size: NA; j_call: TRBJ1-5; d_call: NA; cdr3_nt: TGTGCCAGCAGCGCCAAAGCTTCAGGGTCGCGCAATCAGCCCCAGCATTTT; cdr3_aa: CASSAKASGSRNQPQHF
v_call: TRBV9; clone_size: NA; j_call: TRBJ1-1; d_call: NA; cdr3_nt: TGTGCCAGCAGCGACCTACAGGGCGCTCACACTGAAGCTTTCTTT; cdr3_aa: CASSDLQGAHTEAFF
v_call: TRBV7-2; clone_size: few; j_call: TRBJ2-7; d_call: NA; cdr3_nt: TGTGCCAGCAGCTTAATTCCCCAGGGGTGGGAGCAGTACTTC; cdr3_aa: CASSLIPQGWEQYF
v_call: TRBV2; clone_size: NA; j_call: TRBJ2-2; d_call: NA; cdr3_nt: TGTGCCAGCAGAAAGCGGGTTCGATTGAACACCGGGGAGCTGTTTTTT; cdr3_aa: CASRKRVRLNTGELFF
v_call: TRBV11-2; clone_size: NA; j_call: TRBJ2-5; d_call: NA; cdr3_nt: TGTGCCAGCAGCTCACTAGATCGTGAGACCCAGTACTTC; cdr3_aa: CASSSLDRETQYF
v_call: TRBV28; clone_size: NA; j_call: TRBJ2-3; d_call: TRBD2; cdr3_nt: TGTGCCAGCAGTTACGGCGGGAGGGCCCCGGATTTTAGCACAGATACGCAGTATTTT; cdr3_aa: CASSYGGRAPDFSTDTQYF
v_call: TRBV7-2; clone_size: NA; j_call: TRBJ1-1; d_call: NA; cdr3_nt: TGTGCCAGCAGCTTAGACGGTGGGAACACTGAAGCTTTCTTT; cdr3_aa: CASSLDGGNTEAFF
v_call: TRBV19; clone_size: NA; j_call: TRBJ2-7; d_call: NA; cdr3_nt: TGTGCCAGTAGTATAGGAGGCGGGCCTTTCTACGAGCAGTACTTC; cdr3_aa: CASSIGGGPFYEQYF
v_call: TRBV5-1; clone_size: NA; j_call: TRBJ2-3; d_call: NA; cdr3_nt: TGCGCCAGCAGCGCCCAGGGTGGAGATACGCAGTATTTT; cdr3_aa: CASSAQGGDTQYF
v_call: TRBV5-5; clone_size: NA; j_call: TRBJ2-7; d_call: TRBD1; cdr3_nt: TGTGCCAGCAGCTTACCGGGACAGAAATACGAGCAGTACTTC; cdr3_aa: CASSLPGQKYEQYF
v_call: TRBV6-6; clone_size: NA; j_call: TRBJ1-2; d_call: TRBD1; cdr3_nt: TGTGCCAGCAGAGCAGGGGGTAACTATGGCTACACCTTC; cdr3_aa: CASRAGGNYGYTF
v_call: TRBV10-3; clone_size: NA; j_call: TRBJ2-3; d_call: TRBD1; cdr3_nt: TGTGCCATAAGCGGGACAGGGGGAACAGATACGCAGTATTTT; cdr3_aa: CAISGTGGTDTQYF
v_call: TRBV5-4; clone_size: NA; j_call: TRBJ1-3; d_call: NA; cdr3_nt: TGTGCCGGCAGCTTAGGAAGACTACCCGACACCATATATTTT; cdr3_aa: CAGSLGRLPDTIYF
v_call: TRBV7-2; clone_size: NA; j_call: TRBJ2-1; d_call: TRBD2; cdr3_nt: TGTGCCAGCAGCTTAATGACCGGAAGCGCGGGAGGTCGGAATGAGCAGTTCTTC; cdr3_aa: CASSLMTGSAGGRNEQFF
v_call: TRBV5-5; clone_size: NA; j_call: TRBJ2-2; d_call: NA; cdr3_nt: TGTGCCAGCCTCGGGGTAGGGAACACCGGGGAGCTGTTTTTT; cdr3_aa: CASLGVGNTGELFF
v_call: TRBV18; clone_size: once; j_call: TRBJ1-1; d_call: NA; cdr3_nt: TGTGCCAGCTCACCGCCAGGGCCCACTGAAGCTTTCTTT; cdr3_aa: CASSPPGPTEAFF
v_call: TRBV6-7; clone_size: NA; j_call: TRBJ2-5; d_call: NA; cdr3_nt: TGTGCCAGCAGTTCGAGTTTCAGGGAGACCCAGTACTTC; cdr3_aa: CASSSSFRETQYF
v_call: TRBV2; clone_size: NA; j_call: TRBJ2-5; d_call: NA; cdr3_nt: TGTGCCAGCTTGGAACAGGGTTTCTGGGAGACCCAGTACTTC; cdr3_aa: CASLEQGFWETQYF
v_call: TRBV5-1; clone_size: once; j_call: TRBJ1-5; d_call: TRBD1; cdr3_nt: TGCGCCAGCAGCCCGGGACAGGGGAACAATCAGCCCCAGCATTTT; cdr3_aa: CASSPGQGNNQPQHF
v_call: TRBV7-9; clone_size: NA; j_call: TRBJ2-7; d_call: TRBD2; cdr3_nt: TGTGCCAGCAGCACTAAGGAGGGGACTACTTACTACGAGCAGTACTTC; cdr3_aa: CASSTKEGTTYYEQYF
v_call: TRBV5-6; clone_size: NA; j_call: TRBJ2-7; d_call: TRBD1; cdr3_nt: TGTGCCAGCAGTCCACCTACAGGGGACCCCTACGAGCAGTACTTC; cdr3_aa: CASSPPTGDPYEQYF
v_call: TRBV11-3; clone_size: NA; j_call: TRBJ2-3; d_call: NA; cdr3_nt: TGTGCCAGCAGCTACGGTCCGGGCACAGATACGCAGTATTTT; cdr3_aa: CASSYGPGTDTQYF
v_call: TRBV7-7; clone_size: NA; j_call: TRBJ2-1; d_call: TRBD2; cdr3_nt: TGTGCGACCTCAGCGGGAGGAGGAGATGAGCAGTTCTTC; cdr3_aa: CATSAGGGDEQFF
v_call: TRBV6-5; clone_size: once; j_call: TRBJ1-5; d_call: NA; cdr3_nt: TGTGCCAGCAGTCCCTCCGCGAGTAATCAGCCCCAGCATTTT; cdr3_aa: CASSPSASNQPQHF
v_call: TRBV7-2; clone_size: NA; j_call: TRBJ2-7; d_call: TRBD1; cdr3_nt: TGTGCCAGCAGCGAGACAGGGGCGCGGGAGCAGTACTTC; cdr3_aa: CASSETGAREQYF
v_call: TRBV5-1; clone_size: NA; j_call: TRBJ1-2; d_call: NA; cdr3_nt: TGCGCCAGCAGCTTGGAGGGGGACTATGGCTACACCTTC; cdr3_aa: CASSLEGDYGYTF
v_call: TRBV27; clone_size: once; j_call: TRBJ1-4; d_call: TRBD1; cdr3_nt: TGTGCCAGCAGGAAAGAGGGGGGACAGAATGAAAAACTGTTTTTT; cdr3_aa: CASRKEGGQNEKLFF
v_call: TRBV11-2; clone_size: NA; j_call: TRBJ2-1; d_call: TRBD2; cdr3_nt: TGTGCCAGCAGCTTAGTTCGTGGAGCGGGGGGTCCCCTCTGGGAGCAGTTCTTC; cdr3_aa: CASSLVRGAGGPLWEQFF
v_call: TRBV4-3; clone_size: once; j_call: TRBJ2-7; d_call: NA; cdr3_nt: TGCGCCAGCAGCCTCTCGGGGTCAAACTCCTACGAGCAGTACTTC; cdr3_aa: CASSLSGSNSYEQYF
v_call: TRBV6-5; clone_size: NA; j_call: TRBJ1-3; d_call: NA; cdr3_nt: TGTGCCAGCAGTCCCAGGGTCGCGAGAACAGAGACATATTTT; cdr3_aa: CASSPRVARTETYF
v_call: TRBV5-4; clone_size: NA; j_call: TRBJ1-2; d_call: NA; cdr3_nt: TGTGCCAGCAGCTTGCTAGGTGGCTACACCTTC; cdr3_aa: CASSLLGGYTF
v_call: TRBV27; clone_size: NA; j_call: TRBJ1-1; d_call: NA; cdr3_nt: TGTGCCAGCAGACAGGTCGTGAACACTGAAGCTTTCTTT; cdr3_aa: CASRQVVNTEAFF
v_call: TRBV2; clone_size: NA; j_call: TRBJ2-7; d_call: NA; cdr3_nt: TGTGCCAGCAGTGATAGTACTAGGGCGGACTACGAGCAGTACTTC; cdr3_aa: CASSDSTRADYEQYF
v_call: TRBV13; clone_size: NA; j_call: TRBJ2-5; d_call: NA; cdr3_nt: TGTGCCAGCAGCTCCCCCCGACAGGATAAAGCTCAAGAGACCCAGTACTTC; cdr3_aa: CASSSPRQDKAQETQYF
v_call: TRBV29-1; clone_size: NA; j_call: TRBJ1-6; d_call: NA; cdr3_nt: TGCAGCGTTGCGGCGGGGGGCTCGGGTTCACCCCTCCACTTT; cdr3_aa: CSVAAGGSGSPLHF
v_call: TRBV4-2; clone_size: NA; j_call: TRBJ2-3; d_call: TRBD2; cdr3_nt: TGTGCCAGCAGCTCCCGACTAGCGGCAGAGAGCACAGATACGCAGTATTTT; cdr3_aa: CASSSRLAAESTDTQYF
v_call: TRBV19; clone_size: NA; j_call: TRBJ1-2; d_call: NA; cdr3_nt: TGTGCCAGTAGGCCGGGAGGCGACAGCGGGGGATTATATGGCTACACCTTC; cdr3_aa: CASRPGGDSGGLYGYTF
v_call: TRBV6-4; clone_size: few; j_call: TRBJ2-1; d_call: NA; cdr3_nt: TGTGCCAGCAGTCCGGGCGGGGCTTACAATGAGCAGTTCTTC; cdr3_aa: CASSPGGAYNEQFF
v_call: TRBV7-9; clone_size: NA; j_call: TRBJ1-2; d_call: TRBD1; cdr3_nt: TGTGCCAGCAGCTCCCCGACAGGGGAACATGGCTACACCTTC; cdr3_aa: CASSSPTGEHGYTF
v_call: TRBV5-1; clone_size: NA; j_call: TRBJ1-5; d_call: TRBD1; cdr3_nt: TGCGCCAGCAGCTTTGGGGGACAGGGAGATCAGCCCCAGCATTTT; cdr3_aa: CASSFGGQGDQPQHF